These 22 T cell receptor beta chains were all obtained from the same sample, sequenced in a study of blood T cell repertoires in COVID-19. This table comes from immunoSEQ multiplex PCR, and its TCRdb copy is limited to in-frame clones, with some not included. The sample lists 350,000 to 450,000 clones; around 87% were seen once. The specimen sequenced was PBMCs or T cells enriched from blood (not recorded which). The origin of the receptors is a man aged 35 to 55 in a cohort exposed to, infected with or recovered from COVID-19 (not recorded which).

This rearrangement joins TRBV15 to TRBJ1-1; perhaps TRBD1 as D (5 bases). The CDR3 consists of 14 residues. With 8 bases removed from V and 0 bases from J, the gap between germline ends came to 13 bases. The germline V gene has CDR1 LNHNV and CDR2 YYDKDF (reference sequence). For the CDR3, the DNA is TGTGCCACCCGAACGGACAAACTGAACACTGAAGCTTTCTTT. This encodes CATRTDKLNTEAFF.

The chain couples TRBV6-5 to TRBJ2-7, with D tentatively TRBD2 (5 bases). The CDR3 has 13 residues. The V gene lost 8 bases and the J gene lost 2 bases, with 13 bases spanning the gap. The V gene's germline CDR1 is MNHEY and CDR2 SVGAGI. The CDR3 here is CASSRERTYEQYF. DNA for the CDR3: TGTGCCAGCTCCCGGGAAAGAACCTACGAGCAGTACTTC.

This rearrangement joins TRBV4-1 to TRBJ2-1; D is possibly TRBD2 (5 bases). V was pared by 4 bases and J by 6 bases, with 22 bases between. The CDR3 spans 17 residues. Germline values: CDR1 MGHRA, CDR2 YSYEKL. The DNA for the CDR3 is TGCGCCAGCAGCCCTTCAATCTTACCGGGAAGTCCCAATGAGCAGTTCTTC. Amino acids: CASSPSILPGSPNEQFF.

The chain combines TRBV19 with TRBJ1-5, with D unresolved. CDR1 is LNHDA and CDR2 is SQIVND in the germline V gene (reference sequence). The V end was cut by 4 bases, the J end by 9 bases, with 7 bases between. The CDR3 extends over 11 amino acids. The CDR3 here is CASSSAPPQHF. Here the CDR3 DNA reads TGTGCCAGTAGTAGCGCCCCGCCCCAGCATTTT. Combining the CDR3 with reference TRBV19 and TRBJ1-5 gives the whole variable domain DGGITQSPKYLFRKEGQNVTLSCEQNLNHDAMYWYRQDPGQGLRLIYYSQIVNDFQKGDIAEGYSVSREKKESFPLTVTSAQKNPTAFYLCASSSAPPQHFGDGTRLSIL.

This chain uses TRBV30 with TRBJ1-5; possible D gene TRBD1, 6 bases. Germline values: CDR1 GTSNPN, CDR2 SVGIG (reference sequence). CDR3 length equals 15 residues. V was cut by 4 bases and J by 0 bases, with 13 bases left in between. CDR3 loop: CAWNGGASSNQPQHF. Here the CDR3 DNA reads TGTGCCTGGAACGGGGGGGCGAGTAGCAATCAGCCCCAGCATTTT.

The gene calls are TRBV19 and TRBJ2-3; 7 bases line up with TRBD2. The J segment lost 3 bases and the V segment lost 8 bases, leaving 8 bases of the junction unmatched. Per the germline V gene, CDR1 is LNHDA and CDR2 is SQIVND (reference sequence). The CDR3 has 14 amino acids. CDR3 sequence (DNA): TGTGCCAGTGGAATCGGGGGGAGAACAGATACGCAGTATTTT. Protein: CASGIGGRTDTQYF.

The rearrangement links TRBV7-8 to TRBJ2-5, with 7 nucleotides matching TRBD2. This CDR3 is 16 amino acids long. Germline lookup yields CDR1 SGHVS and CDR2 FQNEAQ. V was pared by 5 bases and J by 2 bases, with 11 bases of the junction left unmatched. The CDR3 loop reads CASSRPGTTVQETQYF. The CDR3 DNA reads as TGTGCCAGCAGCCGACCCGGGACTACCGTTCAAGAGACCCAGTACTTC.

The chain recombines TRBV30 with TRBJ2-7, with D possibly matching TRBD1 (6 bases). V was trimmed by 5 bases and J by 2 bases, leaving 13 bases between them. CDR1 and CDR2 (germline): GTSNPN, SVGIG (reference sequence). CDR3 length equals 13 residues. CDR3 sequence (DNA): TGTGCCTGGGCACAGGGCTCCCCCTACGAGCAGTACTTC. This codes for CAWAQGSPYEQYF.

About this clone: The DNA is omitted, as the CDR3 cannot be located on it reliably, and the CDR3 follows TCRdb's listing. J is TRBJ1-2 and V is TRBV9; the DNA was not compared with TRBD1, the D call given in the table. The germline V gene has CDR1 SGDLS and CDR2 YYNGEE. The CDR3 has 14 residues if both end residues are counted. This chain's CDR3 is CASSVFWPYYGYTF.

This chain connects TRBV20-1 to TRBJ2-1, with D possibly matching TRBD1 (5 bases). Germline CDR1 and CDR2: DFQATT and SNEGSKA (reference sequence). The CDR3 contains 11 residues. V lost 3 bases and J lost 9, with 9 bases in between. CDR3 region: CSARTVGEQFF. The DNA of the CDR3 is TGCAGTGCTAGGACAGTAGGTGAGCAGTTCTTC.

The CDR3 DNA is TGTGCCAGCCCGCCCGACAGGGTTTATGGCTACACCTTC. It encodes CASPPDRVYGYTF. This chain joins TRBV2 and TRBJ1-2; TRBD1 aligns across 7 bases. CDR3 length: 13 residues. V dropped 8 bases and J dropped 5; count of bases not matched to a gene: 8. Germline V CDR1 and CDR2: SNHLY, FYNNEI.

The J gene is TRBJ1-6, the V gene TRBV6-4, with D tentatively TRBD1 (5 bases). V gave up 5 bases and J gave up 9 bases, with 17 bases separating them. The V gene's germline CDR1 is MRHNA and CDR2 SNTAGT. This CDR3 contains 15 residues. CDR3 protein: CASSQTGARGSPLHF. The CDR3 DNA sequence: TGTGCCAGCAGTCAAACAGGAGCCCGTGGTTCACCCCTCCACTTT.

This clone was counted a few times. This chain connects TRBV4-1 to TRBJ1-5, with 12 bases identical to TRBD1. J gave up 6 bases and V 1 base, and 7 bases lay outside the gene matches. The length of the CDR3 is 17 residues. Germline CDR1 MGHRA, CDR2 YSYEKL. The CDR3 is CASSQVSGTGGRQPQHF. The CDR3 DNA sequence: TGCGCCAGCAGCCAAGTTTCCGGGACAGGGGGCCGTCAGCCCCAGCATTTT.

The J gene is TRBJ1-2, the V gene TRBV29-1; 8 nucleotides align to TRBD1. This CDR3 contains 11 residues. The V segment lost 7 bases and the J segment 7 bases; nucleotides outside the gene matches: 5. Germline-derived CDR1 and CDR2 are SQVTM and ANQGSEA. The chain's CDR3 is CSAPTGAGYTF. DNA of the CDR3: TGCAGCGCGCCGACAGGGGCTGGCTACACCTTC.

This chain uses TRBV9 with TRBJ1-2; D perhaps matches TRBD1 (5 bases). CDR3 length: 13 amino acids. Germline V gives CDR1 SGDLS, CDR2 YYNGEE. Deletions cut 1 base from V and 6 bases from J, with 10 bases between. The CDR3 DNA reads TGTGCCAGCAGCGTACAGGGTAGGGATGGCTACACCTTC. Its protein product is CASSVQGRDGYTF.

This chain connects TRBV10-3 to TRBJ1-1; possibly TRBD1 for D (5 bases). Germline V CDR1 and CDR2: ENHRY, SYGVKD. The CDR3 consists of 14 residues. Trimming removed 4 bases at V and 3 bases at J, with 12 bases between. CDR3 in amino acids: CAISGGELDTEAFF. Here the CDR3 DNA reads TGTGCCATCAGTGGGGGGGAACTAGACACTGAAGCTTTCTTT.

The chain has TRBV11-2 and TRBJ2-2; TRBD2 aligns across 11 bases. V dropped 5 bases and J dropped 5; count of bases not matched to a gene: 4. This CDR3 has 15 amino acids. Germline lookup yields CDR1 SGHAT and CDR2 FQNNGV. CDR3 in DNA: TGTGCCAGCAGCCGAGGGACTAGCGGAACCGGGGAGCTGTTTTTT. Its protein product is CASSRGTSGTGELFF. Full variable domain (missing parts from reference TRBV11-2 and TRBJ2-2): EAGVAQSPRYKIIEKRQSVAFWCNPISGHATLYWYQQILGQGPKLLIQFQNNGVVDDSQLPKDRFSAERLKGVDSTLKIQPAKLEDSAVYLCASSRGTSGTGELFFGEGSRLTVL.

This chain links TRBV4-1 with TRBJ2-3; 7 bases align to TRBD2. J gave up 4 bases and V 4 bases, and 8 bases lay outside the gene matches. Germline-derived CDR1 and CDR2 are MGHRA and YSYEKL. The CDR3 is 15 residues long. CDR3 residues: CASSPLAGVADTQYF. The CDR3 DNA reads as TGCGCCAGCAGCCCTCTCGCGGGAGTTGCAGATACGCAGTATTTT.

The V call is TRBV19, the J call TRBJ1-1, with a weak D call TRBD1 (5 bases). Germline loops: CDR1 LNHDA, CDR2 SQIVND (reference sequence). CDR3 length: 14 amino acids. The V end lost 5 bases, the J end lost 3 bases, and 13 bases lay between the germline ends. CDR3 sequence reads: CASSPIGAYTEAFF. CDR3 sequence (DNA): TGTGCCAGTAGTCCCATAGGGGCCTACACTGAAGCTTTCTTT.

The genes are TRBV19 and TRBJ1-2; TRBD1 might be the D (6 bases). V lost 7 bases, J lost 4 bases, and 16 bases lay in between. There are 14 residues in the CDR3. Germline loops: CDR1 LNHDA, CDR2 SQIVND (reference sequence). DNA of the CDR3: TGTGCCAGTAAAACAGGGACGGGCCCCTATGGCTACACCTTC. Protein product: CASKTGTGPYGYTF.

This chain joins TRBV7-2 and TRBJ2-5, with a tentative D call TRBD1 (5 bases). This CDR3 contains 14 residues. With 3 bases removed from V and 5 bases from J, the gap between germline ends came to 13 bases. Germline V gives CDR1 SGHTA, CDR2 FQGNSA. The CDR3 protein is CASSFQGLGETQYF. As DNA, the CDR3 is TGTGCCAGCAGCTTCCAGGGCCTCGGGGAGACCCAGTACTTC.

The chain combines TRBV15 with TRBJ2-2; D is perhaps TRBD2 (6 bases). Per germline, CDR1 LNHNV and CDR2 YYDKDF (reference sequence). The CDR3 has 16 amino acids. V was shortened by 0 bases and J by 1 base, with 9 bases between the two germline ends. CDR3 region: CATSRDEGLNTGELFF. CDR3 DNA sequence: TGTGCCACCAGCAGAGATGAGGGACTGAACACCGGGGAGCTGTTTTTT.